This TCR beta chain was recovered during a study of shared clonotypes between healthy human individuals. The study's findings and limits: A handful of donors had 5% to 6% of their naive CD4 clonotypes in common. Estimated richness was generally greater in naive than memory subsets. A small donor pool kept down the genetic and exposure-history diversity that was represented.

V shed 2 bases and J 4 bases; nucleotides not matched to a gene: 7. The CDR3 spans 15 residues. Germline CDR1 MDHEN, CDR2 SYDVKM. Healthy and HIV-negative, the adult donors had no recent acute infections or vaccinations. As to this clone: Its cognate antigen is unknown.

Clones were sequenced by immunoSEQ multiplex PCR, and TCRdb holds only the in-frame ones, with some missing. The table lists around 100,000 clones, about 62% of them singletons. The rearrangement links TRBV28 to TRBJ1-2; 7 nucleotides agree with TRBD1. The sequence came from a young woman in good health. Sequencing input: memory CD8+ T cells sorted from blood. Described subset: CD45RO+ cells pooled with CCR7-negative TemRA cells. The CDR3: CASSLGQGDTYGYTF. The CDR3 bases are TGTGCCAGCAGTTTAGGCCAGGGGGACACCTATGGCTACACCTTC.